The clone carrying this T cell receptor beta chain is medium-sized. Antigen: not known. This sample is part of a study of liver allograft versus peripheral blood T cells. On the study more broadly: Recipients' peripheral blood served as the comparator for T cell receptor repertoires in transplanted livers. The study, taken as a whole, reports: As reported, T cell receptor repertoires inside liver allografts differed from those present in peripheral blood.

TCRdb fed the reads into MiXCR, producing one record per CDR3 protein. Seen here are some 3,500 distinct CDR3 sequences, 11% to 15% observed once, and the top ten hold about 10%. The V gene lost 4 bases and the J gene lost 6 bases, with 19 bases spanning the gap. In germline, CDR1 is MDHEN, CDR2 SYDVKM. The CDR3 contains 17 residues. The clonotype comes from a human patient who had a liver transplant. The T cells may partly be graft donor cells. The chain couples TRBV28 to TRBJ1-6; a weak D match, TRBD1 (6 bases). CDR3 nucleotide sequence: TGTGCCAGCAGTTCCTGGGCACCGGGAGGGGGTAATTCACCCCTCCACTTT. It specifies CASSSWAPGGGNSPLHF. The entire variable domain, with the rest obtained from reference TRBV28 and TRBJ1-6, is as follows: DVKVTQSSRYLVKRTGEKVFLECVQDMDHENMFWYRQDPGLGLRLIYFSYDVKMKEKGDIPEGYSVSREKKERFSLILESASTNQTSMYLCASSSWAPGGGNSPLHFGNGTRLTVT.